Shown below are 19 T cell receptor beta chains from a single sample sequenced in a study of blood T cell repertoires in COVID-19. TCRdb's table, derived via immunoSEQ multiplex PCR, lists solely in-frame clones and lacks some. Among about 210,000 clones listed, approximately 90% were seen once. Specimen: peripheral blood. All receptors derive from a man between 65 and 79 years old with acute or convalescent COVID-19.

This clone came up once. This chain joins TRBV2 and TRBJ1-6; 8 nucleotides agree with TRBD1. Germline V gives CDR1 SNHLY, CDR2 FYNNEI. CDR3 length: 13 residues. V gave up 10 bases and J gave up 7 bases; unmatched junction bases: 6. The CDR3 is CATQAGGNSPLHF. The CDR3 DNA reads as TGTGCCACCCAGGCAGGGGGCAATTCACCCCTCCACTTT. Supplemented by reference TRBV2 and TRBJ1-6, the full variable domain reads EPEVTQTPSHQVTQMGQEVILRCVPISNHLYFYWYRQILGQKVEFLVSFYNNEISEKSEIFDDQFSVERPDGSNFTLKIRSTKLEDSAMYFCATQAGGNSPLHFGNGTRLTVT.

This rearrangement joins TRBV3-1 (or the pseudogene TRBV3-2) to TRBJ1-2; D might be TRBD1 (5 bases). Germline V gives CDR1 LGHDT, CDR2 YNNKEL (reference sequence). V was trimmed by 1 base and J by 4 bases, leaving 10 bases between them. CDR3 size: 14 residues. The CDR3 here is CASSQGGGSYGYTF. The DNA for the CDR3 is TGTGCCAGCAGCCAAGGCGGGGGGTCCTATGGCTACACCTTC.

This clone has at least ten counts. This sample includes further DNA sequences coding for the same CDR3. V is TRBV2 and J is TRBJ2-3; 7 bases fit TRBD1. This CDR3 comprises 15 residues. V trimming: 2 bases; J trimming: 1 base; junction bases outside the gene matches: 3. Per the germline V gene, CDR1 is SNHLY and CDR2 is FYNNEI. CDR3 coding DNA: TGTGCCAGCAGTGAAAGAACAGGGGGCACAGATACGCAGTATTTT. Amino acid sequence: CASSERTGGTDTQYF.

The chain links TRBV5-4 to TRBJ1-1, with a weak D call TRBD1 (5 bases). V was clipped by 4 bases and J by 1 base, with 11 bases between them. Germline V lookup: CDR1 SGHNT, CDR2 YYREEE (reference sequence). The CDR3 has 14 residues. CDR3 bases: TGTGCCAGCAGCCGGAGGGGCGGGAACACTGAAGCTTTCTTT. Protein sequence: CASSRRGGNTEAFF.

This clone was observed a few times. The CDR3 loop reads CASSQDGSGTSQYF. CDR3 DNA sequence: TGCGCCAGCAGCCAAGATGGGAGTGGGACATCGCAGTACTTC. The chain employs TRBV4-1 and TRBJ2-7, with D possibly matching TRBD1 (6 bases). Germline-derived CDR1 and CDR2 are MGHRA and YSYEKL. The V end lost 0 bases, the J end lost 9 bases, and 15 bases lay between the germline ends. The CDR3 runs to 14 residues.

The rearrangement links TRBV19 to TRBJ2-2; a possible D gene is TRBD1 (6 bases). CDR1 and CDR2 from the germline V gene are LNHDA and SQIVND (reference sequence). CDR3 length: 16 residues. Trimming took off 6 bases at V and 5 bases at J, with 19 bases between the two ends. CDR3 sequence (DNA): TGTGCCAGTAGCAAGGACAGACCTTTCCCAACCGGGGAGCTGTTTTTT. As protein: CASSKDRPFPTGELFF.

The V and J genes are TRBV3-1 (or the pseudogene TRBV3-2) and TRBJ2-1; 11 bases map to TRBD2. V dropped 3 bases and J dropped 7; count of bases not matched to a gene: 8. Germline CDR1 is LGHDT and CDR2 is YNNKEL (reference sequence). CDR3 length equals 16 residues. This chain's CDR3 is CASSHASSGGANEQFF. The CDR3, as DNA: TGTGCCAGCAGCCATGCCAGTAGCGGGGGGGCTAATGAGCAGTTCTTC.

This chain uses TRBV3-1 (or the pseudogene TRBV3-2) with TRBJ1-1, with 8 positions matching TRBD1. With V trimmed by 2 bases and J by 1 base, 3 bases remained unmatched. The CDR3 is made up of 15 amino acids. Per the germline V gene, CDR1 is LGHDT and CDR2 is YNNKEL (reference sequence). The CDR3 sequence is CASSQKGTGNTEAFF. Here the CDR3 DNA reads TGTGCCAGCAGCCAAAAGGGGACAGGGAACACTGAAGCTTTCTTT.

The chain joins TRBV30 to TRBJ1-5, with D tentatively TRBD1 (6 bases). Germline V gene lookup returns CDR1 GTSNPN and CDR2 SVGIG (reference sequence). Trimming stripped 6 bases from V and 6 bases from J, with 18 bases between. The CDR3 extends over 14 amino acids. CDR3 in amino acids: CACQIRGSGQPQHF. CDR3 DNA sequence: TGTGCCTGTCAAATCAGGGGTTCAGGTCAGCCCCAGCATTTT.

The chain has TRBV27 and TRBJ2-7; TRBD2 matches at 8 bases. The germline CDR1 and CDR2 sequences are MNHEY and SMNVEV (reference sequence). Trimming removed 7 bases from V and 0 bases from J; junction bases left unmatched: 8. This CDR3 spans 15 amino acids. CDR3 sequence: CASTKGSGASYEQYF. DNA of the CDR3: TGTGCCAGCACCAAAGGTAGCGGGGCCTCCTACGAGCAGTACTTC.

As to this clone: An end of the junction does not agree with germline; a read error may underlie this. The CDR3 here is CASSLDRETEQFF. Here the CDR3 DNA reads TGTGCCAGCAGTTTAGACAGGGAAACTGAGCAGTTCTTC. The chain combines TRBV11-3 with TRBJ2-1; the match to TRBD1 covers 7 bases. This CDR3 is built from 13 residues. From germline, CDR1 is SGHNT and CDR2 YENEEA.

This chain links TRBV29-1 with TRBJ2-7, with no clear D. This CDR3 is built from 14 residues. CDR1 is SQVTM, CDR2 ANQGSEA, per germline. V was cut by 8 bases and J by 0 bases, with 17 bases left in between. DNA of the CDR3: TGCAGCATAAAGGCAGGCCACGGCTCCTACGAGCAGTACTTC. This sequence encodes CSIKAGHGSYEQYF.

V and J are TRBV6-5 and TRBJ1-2; TRBD1 matches at 9 bases. With 8 bases clipped from V and 4 bases from J, the junction kept 8 bases outside the gene matches. CDR1 is MNHEY and CDR2 is SVGAGI in the germline V gene. The CDR3 totals 14 residues. The CDR3 spells CASAIQGATYGYTF. The CDR3 DNA sequence: TGTGCCAGCGCTATACAGGGGGCCACCTATGGCTACACCTTC.

This clone was seen a single time. The chain couples TRBV28 to TRBJ2-7, with 8 bases identical to TRBD2. V shed 2 bases, J shed 7 bases, and the junction held 10 bases outside the gene matches. The CDR3 is 15 amino acids. Germline V lookup: CDR1 MDHEN, CDR2 SYDVKM. The CDR3 DNA reads TGTGCCAGCAGTTTAGGTCGAGCGGGAGACTTTGAGCAGTACTTC. Protein: CASSLGRAGDFEQYF.

The chain carries TRBV19 and TRBJ2-7; 15 bases are shared with TRBD2. The CDR3 length is 16 residues. Germline CDR1 and CDR2: LNHDA and SQIVND (reference sequence). The V and J ends lost 1 base and 4 bases, in that order; junction bases with no gene match: 2. DNA of the CDR3: TGTGCCAGTAGTATAGGGGGACTAGCGGGAGGTTACGAGCAGTACTTC. Translating gives CASSIGGLAGGYEQYF.

The chain is built from TRBV2 and TRBJ1-1; D is ambiguous. The germline gives CDR1 SNHLY, CDR2 FYNNEI. This CDR3 has 14 residues. With 4 bases removed from V and 6 bases from J, the gap between germline ends came to 15 bases. DNA for the CDR3: TGTGCCAGCAGTGCCGGGTACCCTGGCGCTGAAGCTTTCTTT. Its protein product is CASSAGYPGAEAFF.

V is TRBV28 and J is TRBJ1-2, with a weak D call TRBD1 (5 bases). This CDR3 is 16 amino acids long. The germline gives CDR1 MDHEN, CDR2 SYDVKM. V lost 2 bases, J lost 4 bases, and 17 bases lay in between. The CDR3 protein is CASSLPGRGLVYGYTF. The CDR3 nucleotides read TGTGCCAGCAGTTTACCAGGGCGGGGTTTGGTCTATGGCTACACCTTC.

This chain joins TRBV5-4 and TRBJ2-1; 14 bases align to TRBD2. Trimming took 4 bases from V and 7 from J; bases not matched to a gene: 4. The V gene's germline CDR1 is SGHNT and CDR2 YYREEE (reference sequence). The CDR3 is 15 residues long. The CDR3, as DNA: TGTGCCAGCAGCCAAGGGACTAGCGGGAGTAATGAGCAGTTCTTC. Translation: CASSQGTSGSNEQFF.

The V call is TRBV6-2 or TRBV6-3, the J call TRBJ2-3, with TRBD2 as a possible D gene (5 bases). The V end lost 2 bases, the J end lost 0 bases, and 12 bases lay between the germline ends. CDR3 length: 16 residues. Germline loops: CDR1 MNHEY, CDR2 SVGEGT. The CDR3 nucleotides are TGTGCCAGCAGTTACGGGAGAAAAAAGAGCACAGATACGCAGTATTTT. This encodes CASSYGRKKSTDTQYF.